The entry below describes one T cell receptor (beta chain). The sample belongs to a study of blood T cell repertoires in COVID-19. Sequenced by immunoSEQ multiplex PCR; TCRdb stores in-frame clones only, minus some. This sample has over 600,000 clones, with about 90% found just once. The V gene lost 2 bases and the J gene lost 0 bases, with 14 bases spanning the gap. The germline CDR1 and CDR2 sequences are MNHNY and SVGAGI (reference sequence). The CDR3 contains 16 residues. The TCR comes from a woman under 30 with acute or convalescent COVID-19. The sample comprised peripheral blood. The V call is TRBV6-6, the J call TRBJ2-7; a weak D match, TRBD1 (6 bases). CDR3 in DNA: TGTGCCAGCAGTTACCGGCCGGGACACACCTCCTACGAGCAGTACTTC. Translated, it gives CASSYRPGHTSYEQYF.